This T cell receptor beta chain was obtained from a study of human T cells and chemical hapten exposure. Trimming at V came to 6 bases and at J to 0 bases, leaving 9 bases not matched to a gene. CDR1 and CDR2 (germline): MNHEY, SVGEGT. The CDR3 consists of 18 residues. Indicated time point: healthy volunteer bleed at 6 weeks. Someone pulled total RNA out of unfractionated whole blood. This clonotype has at least ten counts. TCRdb ran MiXCR on the RACE reads and lists one entry per CDR3 protein. Seen here are fewer than 100,000 distinct CDR3 sequences, approximately 8.1% observed once, and the top ten hold around 1.7%.

The receptor was isolated from a female donor in good health. Some clones in this sample may be carry-over from other donors' samples. V is TRBV6-2 or TRBV6-3 and J is TRBJ2-2, with 11 bases fitting TRBD2. Sample: whole blood. The CDR3 nucleotides read TGTGCCAGCAGACGACTAGCGGGGCCAATCGCGAACACCGGGGAGCTGTTTTTT. Protein: CASRRLAGPIANTGELFF.